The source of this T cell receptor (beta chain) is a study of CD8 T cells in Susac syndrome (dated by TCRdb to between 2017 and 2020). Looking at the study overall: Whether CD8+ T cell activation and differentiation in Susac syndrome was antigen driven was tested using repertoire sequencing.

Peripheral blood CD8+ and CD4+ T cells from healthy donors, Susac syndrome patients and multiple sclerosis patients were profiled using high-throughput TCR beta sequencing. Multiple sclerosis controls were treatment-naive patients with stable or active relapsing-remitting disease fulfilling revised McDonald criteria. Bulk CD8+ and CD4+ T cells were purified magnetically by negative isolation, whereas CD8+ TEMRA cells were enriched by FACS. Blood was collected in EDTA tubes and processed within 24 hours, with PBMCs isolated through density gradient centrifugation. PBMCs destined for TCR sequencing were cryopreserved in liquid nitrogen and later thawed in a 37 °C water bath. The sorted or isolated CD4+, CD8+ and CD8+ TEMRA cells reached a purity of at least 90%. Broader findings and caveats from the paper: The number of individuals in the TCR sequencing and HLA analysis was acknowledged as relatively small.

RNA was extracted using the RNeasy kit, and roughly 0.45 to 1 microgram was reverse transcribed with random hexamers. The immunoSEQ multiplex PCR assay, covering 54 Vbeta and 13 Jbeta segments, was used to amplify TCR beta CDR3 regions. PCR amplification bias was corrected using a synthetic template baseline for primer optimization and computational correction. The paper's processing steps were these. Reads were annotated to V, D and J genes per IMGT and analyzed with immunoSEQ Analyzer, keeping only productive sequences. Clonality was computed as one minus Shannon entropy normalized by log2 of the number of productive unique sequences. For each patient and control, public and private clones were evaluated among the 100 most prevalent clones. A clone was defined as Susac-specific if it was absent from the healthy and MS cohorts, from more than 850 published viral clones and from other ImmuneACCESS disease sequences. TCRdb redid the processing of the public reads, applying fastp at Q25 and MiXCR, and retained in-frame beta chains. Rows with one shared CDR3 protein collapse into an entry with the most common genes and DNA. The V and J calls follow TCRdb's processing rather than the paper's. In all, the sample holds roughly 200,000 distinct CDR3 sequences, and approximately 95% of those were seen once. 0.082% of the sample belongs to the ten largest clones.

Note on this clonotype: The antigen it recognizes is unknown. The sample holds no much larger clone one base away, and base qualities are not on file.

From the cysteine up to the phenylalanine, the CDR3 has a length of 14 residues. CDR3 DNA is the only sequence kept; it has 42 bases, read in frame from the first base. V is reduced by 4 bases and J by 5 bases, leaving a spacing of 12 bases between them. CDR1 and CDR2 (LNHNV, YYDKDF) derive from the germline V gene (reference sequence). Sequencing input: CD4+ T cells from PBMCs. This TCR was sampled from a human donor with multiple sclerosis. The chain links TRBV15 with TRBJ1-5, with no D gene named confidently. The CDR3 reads CATSIEIGDQPQHF. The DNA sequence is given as TGTGCCACCAGCATCGAAATCGGGGATCAGCCCCAGCATTTT. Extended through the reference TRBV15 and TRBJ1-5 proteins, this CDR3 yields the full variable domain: DAMVIQNPRYQVTQFGKPVTLSCSQTLNHNVMYWYQQKSSQAPKLLFHYYDKDFNNEADTPDNFQSRRPNTSFCFLDIRSPGLGDTAMYLCATSIEIGDQPQHFGDGTRLSIL.